This passage covers 27 T cell receptor beta chains from one sample sequenced in a study of T and B cells in COVID-19 patients. Blood genomic DNA input for TRB amplification was about 250-500 ng. Multiplex PCR with BIOMED2 TRB-A/B primer pools amplified TRB rearrangements. TCRdb processed the multiplex PCR reads anew with MiXCR; each CDR3 protein has one entry. The table includes approximately 8,000 distinct CDR3 sequences, 35% to 50% detected once. Specimen: blood. The receptors derive from a human donor who had recovered from COVID-19.

Judged by abundance, this clonotype is medium-sized. The rearrangement uses TRBV19 and TRBJ2-2, with D perhaps being TRBD1 or TRBD2 (5 bases each). The CDR3 has 13 amino acids. V shed 8 bases and J shed 4 bases, with 11 bases lying between them. Germline CDR1 is LNHDA and CDR2 is SQIVND (reference sequence). The CDR3 sequence: CASGGVGTGELFF. The CDR3 DNA sequence: TGTGCCAGTGGGGGTGTCGGCACCGGGGAGCTGTTTTTT.

V usage is TRBV19 and J usage is TRBJ2-5, with D perhaps given as TRBD1 or TRBD2 (5 bases each). The length of the CDR3 is 15 residues. Trimming shortened V by 4 bases and J by 4 bases, and 16 bases separated the two germline ends. Germline CDR1 and CDR2: LNHDA and SQIVND (reference sequence). The CDR3 spells CASSTISRAGETQYF. CDR3 DNA: TGTGCCAGTAGTACGATAAGCAGGGCGGGAGAGACCCAGTACTTC.

This sequence joins TRBV6-5 and TRBJ2-3; D gene uncertain. Trimming pared 7 bases from V and 0 bases from J, leaving 11 bases between. CDR1 and CDR2 from the germline V gene are MNHEY and SVGAGI. There are 14 residues in the CDR3. CDR3 sequence: CASTTGVSTDTQYF. The CDR3 bases are TGTGCCAGCACGACGGGCGTAAGCACAGATACGCAGTATTTT.

The genes are TRBV29-1 and TRBJ1-2, with TRBD1 as a possible D gene (6 bases). Germline assignment: CDR1 SQVTM and CDR2 ANQGSEA. The V end lost 6 bases, the J end lost 4 bases, and 15 bases lay between the germline ends. This CDR3 has 13 residues. This CDR3 reads CSVLGGATYGYTF. Written as DNA, the CDR3 is TGCAGCGTCCTAGGGGGGGCGACCTATGGCTACACCTTC.

This chain's CDR3 is CARETGANEKLFF. CDR3 DNA sequence: TGTGCCAGGGAGACAGGGGCTAATGAAAAACTGTTTTTT. The chain uses TRBV19 and TRBJ1-4, with 8 bases fitting TRBD1. CDR1 and CDR2 (germline): LNHDA, SQIVND (reference sequence). J was trimmed by 3 bases and V by 9 bases; bases with no gene match: 3. The CDR3 totals 13 residues. Based on the CDR3 plus reference TRBV19 and TRBJ1-4, the full variable domain is DGGITQSPKYLFRKEGQNVTLSCEQNLNHDAMYWYRQDPGQGLRLIYYSQIVNDFQKGDIAEGYSVSREKKESFPLTVTSAQKNPTAFYLCARETGANEKLFFGSGTQLSVL.

This CDR3 reads CSAKPDHEQYF. The CDR3 DNA is TGCAGTGCTAAACCGGATCACGAGCAGTACTTC. This chain uses TRBV20-1 with TRBJ2-7, with unresolved D. Between the trimmed V and J ends, which lost 4 bases and 5 bases, there was a span of 9 bases. Germline values: CDR1 DFQATT, CDR2 SNEGSKA (reference sequence). The CDR3 runs to 11 residues.

A few counts support this clonotype. This chain joins TRBV5-5 and TRBJ2-1; D tentatively reads TRBD1 or TRBD2 (5 bases each). This CDR3 contains 15 residues. Germline CDR1 is SGHKS and CDR2 is YYEKEE (reference sequence). Deletions cut 0 bases from V and 8 bases from J, with 15 bases between. The CDR3 DNA reads as TGTGCCAGCAGCTTGGGCAGGGTGATTAGCGATGAGCAGTTCTTC. Translating it yields CASSLGRVISDEQFF.

In this sample, this clonotype turned up a few times. The chain joins TRBV15 to TRBJ2-5; D not certain. CDR1 is LNHNV and CDR2 is YYDKDF in the germline V gene (reference sequence). Trimming cost V 1 base and J 1 base, with 10 bases left between them. The CDR3 is 15 residues long. The chain's CDR3 is CATSRAGQSQETQYF. As DNA, the CDR3 is TGTGCCACCAGCAGAGCCGGCCAGAGCCAAGAGACCCAGTACTTC. The full variable domain, completed using reference TRBV15 and TRBJ2-5, is DAMVIQNPRYQVTQFGKPVTLSCSQTLNHNVMYWYQQKSSQAPKLLFHYYDKDFNNEADTPDNFQSRRPNTSFCFLDIRSPGLGDTAMYLCATSRAGQSQETQYFGPGTRLLVL.

The chain recombines TRBV27 with TRBJ2-5; the D call may be TRBD1 or TRBD2 (7 bases each). This CDR3 has 15 residues. V was cut by 3 bases and J by 9 bases, with 20 bases left in between. Per the germline V gene, CDR1 is MNHEY and CDR2 is SMNVEV (reference sequence). CDR3 nucleotide sequence: TGTGCCAGCAGTTTGGGGGCTAGCGGTACAGGGGCCCAGTACTTC. It codes for CASSLGASGTGAQYF.

A few counts support this clonotype. J is TRBJ2-4 and V is TRBV15; D remains ambiguous. Deletions cut 3 bases from V and 1 base from J, with 13 bases between. In germline, CDR1 is LNHNV, CDR2 YYDKDF (reference sequence). The length of the CDR3 is 16 residues. The CDR3 loop reads CATSSVGQGAKNIQYF. The CDR3 coding sequence is TGTGCCACCAGCAGTGTTGGCCAAGGGGCCAAAAACATTCAGTACTTC.

The V call is TRBV19, the J call TRBJ1-2, with D maybe TRBD1 (5 bases). This CDR3 region has 14 residues. V was pared by 10 bases and J by 1 base, with 16 bases between. Germline CDR1 is LNHDA and CDR2 is SQIVND (reference sequence). CDR3 region: CATAGPGLNYGYTF. As DNA, the CDR3 is TGTGCCACCGCGGGTCCAGGGCTTAACTATGGCTACACCTTC.

The J gene is TRBJ2-7, the V gene TRBV4-3; 8 bases map to TRBD2. This CDR3 is built from 15 residues. V shed 1 base and J 3 bases; nucleotides not matched to a gene: 5. Germline V gene lookup returns CDR1 LGHNA and CDR2 YSLEER. The DNA for the CDR3 is TGCGCCAGCAGCCAAGGTATCGCGGGGGGCTACGAGCAGTACTTC. Amino acid sequence: CASSQGIAGGYEQYF.

V and J are TRBV18 and TRBJ2-6; D gene ambiguous. V gave up 5 bases and J gave up 4 bases, with 9 bases separating them. The CDR3 covers 14 residues. Germline-derived CDR1 and CDR2 are KGHSH and LQKENI. The chain's CDR3 is CASSVDSGANVLTF. The DNA of the CDR3 is TGTGCCAGCTCAGTGGATTCCGGGGCCAACGTCCTGACTTTC. Filled out from reference TRBV18 and TRBJ2-6, the complete variable domain reads NAGVMQNPRHLVRRRGQEARLRCSPMKGHSHVYWYRQLPEEGLKFMVYLQKENIIDESGMPKERFSAEFPKEGPSILRIQQVVRGDSAAYFCASSVDSGANVLTFGAGSRLTVL.

The gene calls are TRBV5-5 and TRBJ2-3; 9 bases are shared with TRBD2. The length of the CDR3 is 17 residues. V trimming: 4 bases; J trimming: 0 bases; junction bases outside the gene matches: 9. CDR1 and CDR2 from the germline V gene are SGHKS and YYEKEE (reference sequence). CDR3 region: CASSTEVAGVSTDTQYF. For the CDR3, the DNA is TGTGCCAGCAGCACCGAGGTAGCGGGAGTTAGCACAGATACGCAGTATTTT.

This clonotype was seen a few times. The gene calls are TRBV6-1 and TRBJ1-4; D ambiguous. The CDR3 totals 16 residues. Germline loops: CDR1 MNHNS, CDR2 SASEGT. Between the trimmed V and J ends, which lost 7 bases and 0 bases, there was a span of 15 bases. Written as DNA, the CDR3 is TGTGCCAGCACACGCCCGAAACTCGCAACTAATGAAAAACTGTTTTTT. Its protein product is CASTRPKLATNEKLFF.

This chain links TRBV29-1 with TRBJ1-1, with D hard to call. Germline CDR1 SQVTM, CDR2 ANQGSEA. With 4 bases removed from V and 1 base from J, the gap between germline ends came to 13 bases. This CDR3 contains 14 residues. CDR3 nucleotide sequence: TGCAGCGTTGGGCTGACGGGCTCGAACACTGAAGCTTTCTTT. Protein product: CSVGLTGSNTEAFF.

The gene calls are TRBV6-6 and TRBJ2-3; D may be TRBD1 (5 bases). CDR3 length: 13 residues. The V end lost 6 bases, the J end lost 6 bases, and 13 bases lay between the germline ends. Germline V gene sequence: CDR1 MNHNY, CDR2 SVGAGI (reference sequence). The CDR3 DNA follows: TGTGCCAGCAGATCCCAGGGAAGGGATACGCAGTATTTT. Translating gives CASRSQGRDTQYF.

The rearrangement uses TRBV18 and TRBJ1-2; possibly TRBD1 for D (6 bases). The CDR3 covers 17 residues. Deletions cut 2 bases from V and 4 bases from J, with 20 bases between. Germline values: CDR1 KGHSH, CDR2 LQKENI. This CDR3 is CASSPTRDTSFPYGYTF. The CDR3 nucleotides read TGTGCCAGCTCACCAACTCGGGACACCTCTTTCCCCTATGGCTACACCTTC.

The chain joins TRBV28 to TRBJ2-3, with D perhaps matching TRBD1 (6 bases). The CDR3 is 16 residues long. V was shortened by 3 bases and J by 0 bases, with 13 bases between the two germline ends. Germline CDR1 reads MDHEN; CDR2 reads SYDVKM. The CDR3 spells CASSLPEGDSTDTQYF. The CDR3 nucleotides are TGTGCCAGCAGTTTGCCCGAGGGGGACAGCACAGATACGCAGTATTTT.

In its sample, this clonotype was seen once. V and J are TRBV7-9 and TRBJ2-5, with 14 bases identical to TRBD2. Germline CDR1 and CDR2: SEHNR and FQNEAQ (reference sequence). Trimming at V came to 2 bases and at J to 1 base, leaving 6 bases not matched to a gene. The CDR3 totals 18 residues. The CDR3: CASSLLMGLAGAQETQYF. CDR3 coding DNA: TGTGCCAGCAGCTTACTAATGGGACTAGCGGGGGCCCAAGAGACCCAGTACTTC.

This clonotype is medium-sized (0.01 to 0.1%) within its sample. This rearrangement joins TRBV11-2 to TRBJ2-5, with no clear D. The V end was cut by 5 bases, the J end by 5 bases, with 9 bases between. From germline, CDR1 is SGHAT and CDR2 FQNNGV. The CDR3 spans 12 residues. The CDR3 region is CASSQQRETQYF. CDR3 DNA sequence: TGTGCCAGCAGCCAGCAGCGCGAGACCCAGTACTTC. Drawing the rest from reference TRBV11-2 and TRBJ2-5, the complete variable domain is EAGVAQSPRYKIIEKRQSVAFWCNPISGHATLYWYQQILGQGPKLLIQFQNNGVVDDSQLPKDRFSAERLKGVDSTLKIQPAKLEDSAVYLCASSQQRETQYFGPGTRLLVL.

This clonotype was seen just once. The chain carries TRBV6-5 and TRBJ1-2; 7 positions agree with TRBD1. With V trimmed by 5 bases and J by 6 bases, 9 bases remained unmatched. The germline V gene has CDR1 MNHEY and CDR2 SVGAGI. CDR3 length: 14 amino acids. The CDR3 spells CASSTGQVIDGYTF. The CDR3 bases are TGTGCCAGCAGTACTGGACAGGTGATCGATGGCTACACCTTC.

The rearrangement links TRBV15 to TRBJ1-4; D not resolved. The germline V gene encodes CDR1 LNHNV and CDR2 YYDKDF (reference sequence). Trimming removed 1 base from V and 6 bases from J, with 6 bases in between. This CDR3 spans 13 amino acids. CDR3 region: CATSRAKDEKLFF. The CDR3 region has the DNA TGTGCCACCAGCAGAGCCAAGGATGAAAAACTGTTTTTT. The full variable domain, in which reference TRBV15 and TRBJ1-4 provide the parts outside the CDR3, is DAMVIQNPRYQVTQFGKPVTLSCSQTLNHNVMYWYQQKSSQAPKLLFHYYDKDFNNEADTPDNFQSRRPNTSFCFLDIRSPGLGDTAMYLCATSRAKDEKLFFGSGTQLSVL.

J is TRBJ2-1 and V is TRBV18; 9 nucleotides align to TRBD1. The length of the CDR3 is 15 residues. CDR1 and CDR2 (germline): KGHSH, LQKENI. V was clipped by 0 bases and J by 6 bases; unmatched bases: 3. In DNA form, the CDR3 reads TGTGCCAGCTCACCACCGGGGACAGGGCGCAATGAGCAGTTCTTC. It specifies CASSPPGTGRNEQFF.

This chain uses TRBV6-5 with TRBJ1-4; D not resolved. V lost 2 bases and J lost 8, with 18 bases in between. CDR3 length equals 16 residues. CDR1 is MNHEY and CDR2 is SVGAGI in the germline V gene. The CDR3 sequence is CASSYGRTNIGEKLFF. CDR3 nucleotides: TGTGCCAGCAGTTACGGCAGGACCAATATAGGGGAAAAACTGTTTTTT.

This clonotype is labeled as medium-sized. V usage is TRBV13 and J usage is TRBJ2-2; no clear D gene. The CDR3 runs 14 residues. Trimming removed 6 bases from V and 5 bases from J, with 13 bases in between. Germline-derived CDR1 and CDR2 are PRHDT and FYEKMQ (reference sequence). CDR3 residues: CASSYGRMTGELFF. The CDR3 coding sequence is TGTGCCAGCAGTTACGGGCGGATGACCGGGGAGCTGTTTTTT.

This clonotype is deemed medium-sized (0.01 to 0.1%). The CDR3 coding sequence is TGCAGCGTTGAATCTGGGAGCGGGGAGCAGTACGTC. It specifies CSVESGSGEQYV. The chain uses TRBV29-1 and TRBJ2-7, with D perhaps matching TRBD2 (6 bases). With 2 bases removed from V and 7 bases from J, the gap between germline ends came to 12 bases. The CDR3 has 12 residues. CDR1 and CDR2 (germline): SQVTM, ANQGSEA.